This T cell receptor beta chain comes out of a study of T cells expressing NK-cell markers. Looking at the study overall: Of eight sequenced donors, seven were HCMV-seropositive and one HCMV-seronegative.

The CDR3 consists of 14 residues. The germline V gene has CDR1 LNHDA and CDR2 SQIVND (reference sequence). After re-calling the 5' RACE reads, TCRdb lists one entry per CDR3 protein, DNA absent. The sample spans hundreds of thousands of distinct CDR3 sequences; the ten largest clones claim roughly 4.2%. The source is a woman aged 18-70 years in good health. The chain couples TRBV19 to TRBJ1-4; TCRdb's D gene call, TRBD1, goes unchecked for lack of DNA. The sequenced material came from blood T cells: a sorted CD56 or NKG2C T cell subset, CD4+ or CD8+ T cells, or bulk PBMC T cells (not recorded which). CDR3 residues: CASSPGTGAEKLFF.